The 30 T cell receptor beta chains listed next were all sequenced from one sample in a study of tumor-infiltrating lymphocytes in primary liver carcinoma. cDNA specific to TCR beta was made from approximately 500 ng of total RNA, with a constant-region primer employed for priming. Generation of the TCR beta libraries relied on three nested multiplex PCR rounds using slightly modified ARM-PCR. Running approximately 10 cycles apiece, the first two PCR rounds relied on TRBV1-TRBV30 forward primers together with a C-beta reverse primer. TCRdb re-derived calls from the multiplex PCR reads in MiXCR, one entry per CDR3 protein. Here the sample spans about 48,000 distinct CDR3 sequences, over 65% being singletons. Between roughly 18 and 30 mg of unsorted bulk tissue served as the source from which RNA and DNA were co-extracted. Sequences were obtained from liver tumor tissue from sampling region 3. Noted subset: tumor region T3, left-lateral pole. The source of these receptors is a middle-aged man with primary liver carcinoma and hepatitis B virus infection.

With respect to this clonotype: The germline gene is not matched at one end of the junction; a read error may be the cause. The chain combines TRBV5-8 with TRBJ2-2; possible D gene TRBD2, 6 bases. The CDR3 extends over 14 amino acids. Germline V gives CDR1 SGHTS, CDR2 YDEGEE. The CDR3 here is CASSLRRGSGELVF. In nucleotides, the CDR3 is TGTGCCAGTAGCTTGCGGAGGGGATCCGGTGAGCTGGTTTTT.

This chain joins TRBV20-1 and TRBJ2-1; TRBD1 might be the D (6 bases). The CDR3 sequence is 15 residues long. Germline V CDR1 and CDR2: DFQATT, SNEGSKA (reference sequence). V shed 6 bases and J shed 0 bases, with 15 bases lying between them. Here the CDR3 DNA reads TGCAGTGCGGCTGGGACAATCCTCTCCTACAATGAGCAGTTCTTC. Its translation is CSAAGTILSYNEQFF.

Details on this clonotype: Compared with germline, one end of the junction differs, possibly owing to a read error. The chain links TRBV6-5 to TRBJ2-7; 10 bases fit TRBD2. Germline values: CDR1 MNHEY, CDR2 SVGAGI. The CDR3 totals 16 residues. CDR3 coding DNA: TGTGCCAGCAGTCCCGAAGGACTAGCGGCACTCTACGAGCAATACTTC. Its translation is CASSPEGLAALYEQYF.

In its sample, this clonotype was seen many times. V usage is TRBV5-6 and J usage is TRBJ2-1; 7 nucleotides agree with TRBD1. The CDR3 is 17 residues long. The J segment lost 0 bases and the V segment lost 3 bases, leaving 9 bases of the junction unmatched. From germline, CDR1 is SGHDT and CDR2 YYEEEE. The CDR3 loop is CASSSRDSPSSYNEQFF. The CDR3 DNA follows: TGTGCCAGCAGCTCACGGGACAGCCCCAGCTCCTACAATGAGCAGTTCTTC.

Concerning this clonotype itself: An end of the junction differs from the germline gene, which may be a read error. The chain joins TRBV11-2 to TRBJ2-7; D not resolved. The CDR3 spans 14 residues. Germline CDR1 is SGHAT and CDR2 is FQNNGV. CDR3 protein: CDSSLTDTAYKQYF. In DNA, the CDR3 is TGTGACAGCAGCTTAACTGACACTGCCTACAAACAGTACTTC.

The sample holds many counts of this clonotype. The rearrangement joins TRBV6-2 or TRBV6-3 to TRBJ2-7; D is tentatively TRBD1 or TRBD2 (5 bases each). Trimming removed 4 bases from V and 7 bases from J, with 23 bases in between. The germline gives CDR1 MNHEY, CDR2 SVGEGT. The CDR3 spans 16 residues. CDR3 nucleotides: TGTGCCAGCAGTTTCAAACGGGACCGGGCCTCGGGGGAGCAGTACTTC. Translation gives CASSFKRDRASGEQYF.

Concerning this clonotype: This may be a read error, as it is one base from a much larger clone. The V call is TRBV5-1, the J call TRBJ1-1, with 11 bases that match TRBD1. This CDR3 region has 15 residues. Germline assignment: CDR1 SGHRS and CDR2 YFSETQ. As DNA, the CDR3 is TGCACCAGCAGCTTGACCGGGACAGGGGGAACTGAAGCTTTCTTT. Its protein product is CTSSLTGTGGTEAFF.

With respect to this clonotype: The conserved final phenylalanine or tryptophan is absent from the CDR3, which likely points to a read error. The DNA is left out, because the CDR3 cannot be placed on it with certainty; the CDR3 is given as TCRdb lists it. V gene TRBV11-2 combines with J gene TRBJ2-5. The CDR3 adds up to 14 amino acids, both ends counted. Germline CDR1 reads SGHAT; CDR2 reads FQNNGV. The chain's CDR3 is CASGSTGIILSQYI.

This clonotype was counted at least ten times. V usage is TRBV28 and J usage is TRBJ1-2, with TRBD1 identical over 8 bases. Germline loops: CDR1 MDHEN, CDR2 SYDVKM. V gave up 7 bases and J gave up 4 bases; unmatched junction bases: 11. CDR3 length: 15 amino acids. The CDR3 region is CASTSEQGDSYGYTF. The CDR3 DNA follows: TGTGCCAGCACTTCCGAACAGGGGGATAGCTATGGCTACACCTTC.

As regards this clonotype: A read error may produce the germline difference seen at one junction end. CDR3 DNA: TGTGCCAGAACCACATGGCGGGGCACTGAAGCTTTCTTC. Its translation is CARTTWRGTEAFF. The chain carries TRBV12-3 or TRBV12-4 and TRBJ1-1, with D maybe TRBD1 (5 bases). This CDR3 is 13 amino acids long.

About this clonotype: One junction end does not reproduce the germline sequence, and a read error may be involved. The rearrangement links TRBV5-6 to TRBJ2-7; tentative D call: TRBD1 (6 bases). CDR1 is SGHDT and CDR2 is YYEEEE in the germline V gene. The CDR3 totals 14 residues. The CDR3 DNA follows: TGTGCCGGCAGCTTGGGACACATAAGGAACGAGCAGTACTTC. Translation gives CAGSLGHIRNEQYF.

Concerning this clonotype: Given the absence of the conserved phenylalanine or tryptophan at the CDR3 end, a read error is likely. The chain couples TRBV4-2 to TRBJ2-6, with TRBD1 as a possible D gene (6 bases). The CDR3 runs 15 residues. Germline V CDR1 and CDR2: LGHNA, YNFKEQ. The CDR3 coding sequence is TGTGTCAGCAGCCAGACAGGATCTGGGGCCAACGTCCTGACTCTC. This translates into CVSSQTGSGANVLTL.

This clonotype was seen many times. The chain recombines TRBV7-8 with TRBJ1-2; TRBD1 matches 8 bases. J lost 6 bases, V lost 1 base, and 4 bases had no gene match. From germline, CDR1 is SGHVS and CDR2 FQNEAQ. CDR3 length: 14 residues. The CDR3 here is CASSLGRTGNGYTF. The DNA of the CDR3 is TGTGCCAGCAGCTTAGGGAGGACAGGGAATGGCTACACCTTC.

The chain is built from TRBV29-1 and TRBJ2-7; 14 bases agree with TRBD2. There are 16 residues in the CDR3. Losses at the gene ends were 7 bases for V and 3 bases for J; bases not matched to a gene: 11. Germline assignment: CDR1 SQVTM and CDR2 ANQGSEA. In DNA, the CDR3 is TGCAGCGCCCCGTGGACTAGCGGGAGGCACTACTACGAGCAGTACTTC. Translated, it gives CSAPWTSGRHYYEQYF.

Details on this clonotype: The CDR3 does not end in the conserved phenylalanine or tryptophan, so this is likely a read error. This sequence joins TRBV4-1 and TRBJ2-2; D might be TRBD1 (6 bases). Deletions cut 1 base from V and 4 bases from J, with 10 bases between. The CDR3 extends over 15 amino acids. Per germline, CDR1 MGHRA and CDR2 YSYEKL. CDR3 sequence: CASSQVQGSTGELFL. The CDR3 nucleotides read TGCGCCAGCAGCCAAGTTCAGGGGAGCACCGGGGAGCTGTTTCTT.

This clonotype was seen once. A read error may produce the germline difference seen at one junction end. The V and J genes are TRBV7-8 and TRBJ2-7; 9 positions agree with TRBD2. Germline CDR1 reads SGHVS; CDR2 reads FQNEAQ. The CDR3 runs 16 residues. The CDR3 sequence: CASNLELAGNSYKQYF. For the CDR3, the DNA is TGTGCCAGCAACTTAGAACTAGCGGGTAACTCCTACAAGCAGTACTTC.

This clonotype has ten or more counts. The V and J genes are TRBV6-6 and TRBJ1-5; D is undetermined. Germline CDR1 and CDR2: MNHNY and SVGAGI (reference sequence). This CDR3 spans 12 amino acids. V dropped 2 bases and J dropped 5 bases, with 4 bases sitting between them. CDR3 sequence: CASSYEDQPQHF. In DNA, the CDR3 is TGTGCCAGCAGTTACGAAGATCAGCCCCAGCATTTT.

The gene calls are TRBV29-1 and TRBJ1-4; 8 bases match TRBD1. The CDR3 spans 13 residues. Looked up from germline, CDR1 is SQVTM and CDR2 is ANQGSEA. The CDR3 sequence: CSAGQGANEKLFF. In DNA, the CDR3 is TGCAGTGCCGGACAGGGTGCTAATGAAAAACTGTTTTTT.

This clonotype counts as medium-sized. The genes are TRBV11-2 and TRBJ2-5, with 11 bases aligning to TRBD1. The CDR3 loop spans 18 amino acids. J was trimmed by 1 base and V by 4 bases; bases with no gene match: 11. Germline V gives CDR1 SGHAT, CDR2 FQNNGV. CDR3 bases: TGTGCCAGCAGCTCGTACGCAGGGACAGGGGGTTCCCAAGAGACCCAGTACTTC. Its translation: CASSSYAGTGGSQETQYF.

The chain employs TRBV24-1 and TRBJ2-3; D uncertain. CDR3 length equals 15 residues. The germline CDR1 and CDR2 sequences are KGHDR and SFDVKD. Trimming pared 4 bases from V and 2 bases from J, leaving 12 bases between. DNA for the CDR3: TGTGCCACCAGTGACTTTAGTGGGTTCACAGATACGCAGTATTTT. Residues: CATSDFSGFTDTQYF.

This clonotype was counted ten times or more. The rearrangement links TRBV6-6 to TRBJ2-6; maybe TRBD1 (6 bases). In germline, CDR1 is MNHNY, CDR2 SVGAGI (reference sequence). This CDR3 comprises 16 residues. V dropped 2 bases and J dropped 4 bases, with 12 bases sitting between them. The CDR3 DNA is TGTGCCAGCAGTTACAATCAGGGGCCCGGGGCCAACGTCCTGACTTTC. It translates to CASSYNQGPGANVLTF.

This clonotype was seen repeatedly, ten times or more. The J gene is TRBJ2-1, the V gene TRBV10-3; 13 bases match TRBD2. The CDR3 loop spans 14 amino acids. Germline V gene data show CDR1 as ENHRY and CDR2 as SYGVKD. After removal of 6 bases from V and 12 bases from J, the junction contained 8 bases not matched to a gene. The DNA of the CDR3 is TGTGCCATCAGCGGGACTAGCGGGACCCCATGGCAGTTCTTC. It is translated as CAISGTSGTPWQFF.

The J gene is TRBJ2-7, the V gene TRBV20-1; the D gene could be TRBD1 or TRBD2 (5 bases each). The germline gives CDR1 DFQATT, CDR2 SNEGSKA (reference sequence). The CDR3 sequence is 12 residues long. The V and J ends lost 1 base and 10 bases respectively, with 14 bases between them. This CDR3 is CSARGDGLEQYF. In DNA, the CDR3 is TGCAGTGCTAGAGGGGACGGGCTCGAACAGTACTTC.

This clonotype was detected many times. CDR3 DNA sequence: TGTGCCAGCAGTTTCCCAGGCTGGGAGCAGTACTTC. This gives the protein CASSFPGWEQYF. The chain recombines TRBV28 with TRBJ2-7; D gene unclear. Trimming removed 3 bases from V and 7 bases from J, with 10 bases in between. Germline values: CDR1 MDHEN, CDR2 SYDVKM. The CDR3 is made up of 12 amino acids.

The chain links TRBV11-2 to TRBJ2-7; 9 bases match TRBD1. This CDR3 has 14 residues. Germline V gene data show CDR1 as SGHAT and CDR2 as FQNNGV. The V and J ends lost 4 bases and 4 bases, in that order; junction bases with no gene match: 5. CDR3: CASSSTGGRYEQYF. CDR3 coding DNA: TGTGCCAGCAGCTCTACAGGGGGCAGGTACGAGCAGTACTTC.

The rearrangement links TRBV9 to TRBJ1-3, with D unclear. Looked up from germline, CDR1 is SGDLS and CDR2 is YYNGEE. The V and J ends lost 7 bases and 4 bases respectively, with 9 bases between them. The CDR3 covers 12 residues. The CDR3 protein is CASEGPGNTIYF. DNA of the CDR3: TGTGCCAGCGAAGGTCCCGGAAACACCATATATTTT.

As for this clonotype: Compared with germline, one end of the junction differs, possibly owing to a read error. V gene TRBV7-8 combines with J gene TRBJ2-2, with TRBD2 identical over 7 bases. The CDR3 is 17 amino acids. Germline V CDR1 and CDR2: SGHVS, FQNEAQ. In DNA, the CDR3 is TGTGCCGGCAGCTCCCTCGCCAGCGGAGGGAGGGGCGGGGAGCTGTTTTTT. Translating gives CAGSSLASGGRGGELFF.

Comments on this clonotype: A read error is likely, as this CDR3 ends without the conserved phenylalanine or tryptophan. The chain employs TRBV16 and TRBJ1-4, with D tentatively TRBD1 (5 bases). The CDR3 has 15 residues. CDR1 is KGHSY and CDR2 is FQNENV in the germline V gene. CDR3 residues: CASIQSGATNEKLFL. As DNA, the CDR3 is TGTGCCAGCATCCAATCGGGGGCAACTAATGAAAAACTGTTTCTT.

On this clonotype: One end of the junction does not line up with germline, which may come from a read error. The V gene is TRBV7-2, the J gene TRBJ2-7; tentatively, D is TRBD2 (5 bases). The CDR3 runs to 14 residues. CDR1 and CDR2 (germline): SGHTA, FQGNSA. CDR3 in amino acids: CASSLSGRSYEEYF. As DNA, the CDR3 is TGTGCCAGCAGCTTAAGTGGGAGATCCTACGAGGAGTACTTC.

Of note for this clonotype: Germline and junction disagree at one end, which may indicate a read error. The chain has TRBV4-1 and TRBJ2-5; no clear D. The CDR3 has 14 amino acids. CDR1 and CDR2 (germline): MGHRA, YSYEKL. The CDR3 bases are TGCGTCAGCAGCCAAGAAGTCAGTGAAGAGACCCAGTACTTC. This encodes CVSSQEVSEETQYF.